This TCR beta chain appears in the sequencing data of a study of blood T cells in healthy people across ages. Sample-barcoded 5' priming and a J-beta primer mix drove a second PCR of roughly 6 to 12 cycles. TCRdb re-analysed the 5' RACE reads in MiXCR, keeping a single row per CDR3 protein. The table has hundreds of thousands of distinct CDR3 sequences, roughly 64% seen once. As for this clonotype: The antigen remains undetermined.

Study results and caveats: Per million T cells, TCR beta diversity dropped about linearly as age rose. Naive T cell percentage strongly correlated with TCR beta diversity.

The source of this sequence is a man aged 25 to 45 in good health. The specimen was blood.

The CDR3 DNA sequence: TGTGCCAGCAGCTTAGATGTCGGGAGAGCTTACAATGAGCAGTTCTTC. The encoded protein is CASSLDVGRAYNEQFF. The V and J genes are TRBV7-3 and TRBJ2-1; tentative D call: TRBD2 (6 bases). This CDR3 has 16 residues. The V gene lost 2 bases and the J gene lost 4 bases, with 15 bases spanning the gap. The germline V gene has CDR1 SGHTA and CDR2 FQGTGA. Full variable domain (missing parts from reference TRBV7-3 and TRBJ2-1): GAGVSQTPSNKVTEKGKYVELRCDPISGHTALYWYRQSLGQGPEFLIYFQGTGAADDSGLPNDRFFAVRPEGSVSTLKIQRTERGDSAVYLCASSLDVGRAYNEQFFGPGTRLTVL.